A single T cell receptor (beta chain) is shown here with its context. Here immunoSEQ multiplex PCR was the method, and the copy in TCRdb shows in-frame clones only, minus some. The data contain 150,000 or so clones, 76% of them singletons. This record comes from a study of blood T cell repertoires in COVID-19. Overall study: There were acute and convalescent COVID-19 samples, and they came from the United States, Italy and Spain. T cells, B-cell-depleted T cells, or PBMCs provided the cDNA or gDNA that served as material.

Germline-derived CDR1 and CDR2 are MNHEY and SVGAGI. CDR3 length: 15 residues. V dropped 4 bases and J dropped 0 bases, with 11 bases sitting between them. V is TRBV6-5 and J is TRBJ2-3, with a possible D match to TRBD1 (5 bases). The sample was peripheral blood. The clonotype originates from an elderly woman with active or convalescent COVID-19. CDR3 bases: TGTGCCAGCAGTTGGGGCAGTAAGAGCACAGATACGCAGTATTTT. Its protein is CASSWGSKSTDTQYF.